The rows below give T cell receptor beta chains drawn from one sample of a study of PD-1 blockade in classical Hodgkin lymphoma. Assay: immunoSEQ multiplex PCR; the TCRdb copy retains only in-frame clones and omits some. The sample yields more than 20,000 clones, roughly 94% seen once. Sequencing was performed on peripheral blood mononuclear cells (PBMCs). Receptors originate from a human donor with classical Hodgkin lymphoma. The CDR3 runs from the conserved cysteine through the conserved F or W. A D gene is named only where the DNA matches it firmly. A row's size may be missing; if present it is once, few, many or a size class.

v_call: TRBV6-1
d_call: NA
clone_size: NA
j_call: TRBJ2-6
cdr3_aa: CASSVGSSGANVLTF
cdr3_nt: TGTGCCAGCAGTGTAGGAAGCTCTGGGGCCAACGTCCTGACTTTC

v_call: TRBV6-1
d_call: TRBD1
clone_size: NA
j_call: TRBJ1-2
cdr3_aa: CASSEGGQGAGYGYTF
cdr3_nt: TGTGCCAGCAGTGAAGGGGGACAGGGGGCAGGCTATGGCTACACCTTC

v_call: TRBV6-5
d_call: NA
clone_size: NA
j_call: TRBJ2-3
cdr3_aa: CASSYSGNTDTQYF
cdr3_nt: TGTGCCAGCAGTTATAGCGGAAACACAGATACGCAGTATTTT

v_call: TRBV6-7
d_call: TRBD1
clone_size: NA
j_call: TRBJ1-1
cdr3_aa: CASSYTKGAGYTEAFF
cdr3_nt: TGTGCCAGCAGTTACACTAAGGGGGCTGGGTACACTGAAGCTTTCTTT

v_call: TRBV7-9
d_call: NA
clone_size: NA
j_call: TRBJ2-2
cdr3_aa: CASSFSTGELFF
cdr3_nt: TGTGCCAGCAGCTTTTCCACCGGGGAGCTGTTTTTT

v_call: TRBV7-3
d_call: TRBD1
clone_size: NA
j_call: TRBJ2-1
cdr3_aa: CASSETGAMDEQFF
cdr3_nt: TGTGCCAGCAGCGAGACAGGGGCTATGGATGAGCAGTTCTTC

v_call: TRBV25-1
d_call: NA
clone_size: NA
j_call: TRBJ1-4
cdr3_aa: CASSEPGDGYNEKLFF
cdr3_nt: TGTGCCAGCAGTGAACCGGGGGACGGCTATAATGAAAAACTGTTTTTT

v_call: TRBV5-4
d_call: NA
clone_size: once
j_call: TRBJ2-5
cdr3_aa: CASGTGRETQYF
cdr3_nt: TGTGCCAGCGGGACCGGTCGTGAGACCCAGTACTTC

v_call: TRBV5-4
d_call: NA
clone_size: NA
j_call: TRBJ2-1
cdr3_aa: CASSLTSYPYNEQFF
cdr3_nt: TGTGCCAGCAGCTTGACTAGCTACCCCTACAATGAGCAGTTCTTC

v_call: TRBV11-2
d_call: NA
clone_size: once
j_call: TRBJ1-3
cdr3_aa: CASSLSGSSGNTIYF
cdr3_nt: TGTGCCAGCAGCTTATCGGGTAGTTCTGGAAACACCATATATTTT

v_call: TRBV10-2
d_call: TRBD2
clone_size: NA
j_call: TRBJ2-3
cdr3_aa: CASSLGGETDTQYF
cdr3_nt: TGCGCCAGCAGTCTGGGGGGGGAAACAGATACGCAGTATTTT

v_call: TRBV9
d_call: TRBD2
clone_size: NA
j_call: TRBJ2-2
cdr3_aa: CASSPWGGPTGELFF
cdr3_nt: TGTGCCAGCAGCCCGTGGGGGGGACCCACCGGGGAGCTGTTTTTT

v_call: TRBV6-6
d_call: NA
clone_size: NA
j_call: TRBJ1-1
cdr3_aa: CASSYGNVGSTEAFF
cdr3_nt: TGTGCCAGCAGTTACGGCAATGTAGGGTCCACTGAAGCTTTCTTT